This T cell receptor beta chain was captured by sequencing in a study of OX40 agonist ivuxolimab in advanced cancers. Repertoires were generated with immunoSEQ multiplex PCR, while TCRdb's copy carries only in-frame clones and drops some. The sample contains roughly 50,000 clones, around nine tenths of which appear only once. This CDR3 comprises 15 residues. V lost 6 bases and J lost 5; bases outside the gene matches: 11. Per the germline V gene, CDR1 is MNHNS and CDR2 is SASEGT. Sequencing was performed on CD4+ or CD8+ T cells sorted from blood, taken in a trial of the OX40 agonist ivuxolimab. The origin of this receptor is an adult with an advanced solid tumor such as melanoma, head and neck, liver or kidney cancer. The V and J genes are TRBV6-1 and TRBJ1-1; 8 nucleotides align to TRBD1. DNA of the CDR3: TGTGCCAGCAGCGCCCCGACAGGGGCGGGGACTGAAGCTTTCTTT. This translates into CASSAPTGAGTEAFF.